A selection of T cell receptor beta chains follows, all from one sample in a study of T cell responses to AZD1222 COVID-19 vaccine. Using immunoSEQ multiplex PCR, the repertoire was profiled, and TCRdb retains in-frame clones only, with some absent. This sample carries 150,000 or so clones, 90% of them seen once, and the ten largest clones take less than 2%. The sample here was peripheral blood, taken on day 0 of AZD1222 vaccination. These receptors originate from an adult in good health. Each CDR3 is given with its conserved first and last residue. The D gene is left open where the match is weak. Size values are once, few and many counts, or a class for expanded clones, and some rows have none.

CASSLNGFGETQYF	TGTGCCAGCAGCTTAAATGGGTTTGGGGAGACCCAGTACTTC	14	NA	few	TRBJ2-5	TRBV7-9
CATSRDVSAGGPNEQYF	TGTGCCACCAGCAGAGATGTAAGCGCAGGGGGTCCTAACGAGCAGTACTTC	17	TRBD1	NA	TRBJ2-7	TRBV15
CASSFATGYYEQYF	TGCGCCAGCAGCTTCGCGACAGGGTACTACGAGCAGTACTTC	14	TRBD1	NA	TRBJ2-7	TRBV5-1
CASSTGTGPQETQYF	TGTGCCAGCAGCACCGGGACAGGGCCCCAAGAGACCCAGTACTTC	15	TRBD1	NA	TRBJ2-5	TRBV7-9
CASSPRDPTDTQYF	TGTGCCAGCTCACCCAGGGATCCCACAGATACGCAGTATTTT	14	NA	NA	TRBJ2-3	TRBV18
CASSLTGEYEQYF	TGTGCCAGCAGTCTAACAGGGGAATACGAGCAGTACTTC	13	TRBD1	NA	TRBJ2-7	TRBV7-6
CASSYSPGQGSLWNTEAFF	TGTGCCAGCAGTTACTCCCCGGGACAGGGGTCGCTTTGGAACACTGAAGCTTTCTTT	19	TRBD1	NA	TRBJ1-1	TRBV6-2/TRBV6-3
CASSTVAGGPEQYF	TGTGCCAGTAGTACGGTAGCGGGAGGGCCCGAGCAGTACTTC	14	TRBD2	NA	TRBJ2-7	TRBV19
CASSLGGLGYTF	TGTGCCAGCAGCTTAGGGGGCCTTGGCTACACCTTC	12	NA	NA	TRBJ1-2	TRBV7-9
CASSQDWLAGAYYEQYF	TGCGCCAGCAGCCAAGATTGGCTAGCGGGCGCGTACTACGAGCAGTACTTC	17	TRBD2	NA	TRBJ2-7	TRBV4-3
CASSSQFGTEAFF	TGTGCCAGCAGCTCCCAGTTTGGCACTGAAGCTTTCTTT	13	NA	NA	TRBJ1-1	TRBV7-8